This T cell receptor beta chain was obtained from a study of T cell responses to AZD1222 COVID-19 vaccine. Study-wide results and caveats: Repertoires in all cases were sampled only once the peak T cell response had passed. The study found vaccine-associated CD4 TCRs spanning spike, dominant at 160-218 and 743-854.

With respect to this clone: The antigen is not known.

Produced via immunoSEQ multiplex PCR; TCRdb's table is partial and in-frame only. The sample lists more than 110,000 clones; 80% to 90% were seen once. The sequences come from peripheral blood, collected on day 0 of AZD1222 vaccination. The TCR comes from an adult in good health.

CDR3 region: CASSVGGGGGNEKLFF. In DNA form, the CDR3 reads TGTGCCAGCAGCGTAGGCGGCGGAGGGGGAAATGAAAAACTGTTTTTT. The genes are TRBV9 and TRBJ1-4; a weak D match, TRBD1 (6 bases). This CDR3 region has 16 residues. V lost 0 bases and J lost 5, with 14 bases in between. From germline, CDR1 is SGDLS and CDR2 YYNGEE.